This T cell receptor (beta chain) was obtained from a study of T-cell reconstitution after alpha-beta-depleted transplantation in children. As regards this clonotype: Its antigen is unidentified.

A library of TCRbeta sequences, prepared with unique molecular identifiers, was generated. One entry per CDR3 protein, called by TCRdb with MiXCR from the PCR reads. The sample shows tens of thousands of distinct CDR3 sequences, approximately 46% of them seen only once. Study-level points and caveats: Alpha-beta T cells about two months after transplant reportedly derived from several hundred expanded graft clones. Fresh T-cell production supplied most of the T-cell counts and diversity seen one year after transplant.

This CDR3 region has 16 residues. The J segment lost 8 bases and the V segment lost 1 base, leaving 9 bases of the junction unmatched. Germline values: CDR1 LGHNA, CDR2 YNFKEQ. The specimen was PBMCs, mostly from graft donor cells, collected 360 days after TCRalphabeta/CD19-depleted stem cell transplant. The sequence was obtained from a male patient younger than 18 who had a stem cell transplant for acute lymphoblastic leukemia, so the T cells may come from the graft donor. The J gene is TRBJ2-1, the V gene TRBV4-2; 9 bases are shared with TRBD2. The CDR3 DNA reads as TGTGCCAGCAGCCAAGTAGTATCTAGCGGGATGGATGAGCAGTTCTTC. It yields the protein CASSQVVSSGMDEQFF.